Listed below are T cell receptor beta chains from one sample, sequenced in a study of neurological immune-mediated disorders. TCRdb re-derived calls from the 5' RACE reads in MiXCR, one entry per CDR3 protein. The sample yields about 74,000 distinct CDR3 sequences, around 5.5% seen once. The sequencing sample was made of PBMCs. The receptors come from a man aged 18 to 29 with multiple sclerosis. The CDR3 runs from the conserved cysteine through the conserved F or W. D genes are given only for firm matches. Size is omitted from some rows. Given values are once, few, many or a class for expanded clones.

d_call	clone_size	v_call	j_call	cdr3_nt	cdr3_aa
-	many	TRBV29-1	TRBJ1-1	TGCAGCGTTCTGAACACTGAAGCTTTCTTT	CSVLNTEAFF
-	few	TRBV9	TRBJ1-6	TGTGCCAGCAGCGCCACGATCTATTCACCCCTCAACTTT	CASSATIYSPLNF
TRBD1	many	TRBV20-1	TRBJ1-1	TGCAGTGCTAGGACAGGGGGCACTGAAGCTTTCTTT	CSARTGGTEAFF
-	many	TRBV20-1	TRBJ2-7	TGCAGTGCGGCCGGGGCCGGGGACGAGCAGTACTTC	CSAAGAGDEQYF
-	few	TRBV19	TRBJ1-5	TGTGCCAGTGGGGGGACGGGGAATCAGCCCCAGAATTTT	CASGGTGNQPQNF
-	few	TRBV20-1	TRBJ1-5	TGCAGTGCGCCTTCATTGGACTATAGCAATCAGCCCCAGAATTTT	CSAPSLDYSNQPQNF
TRBD2	many	TRBV12-3/TRBV12-4	TRBJ2-1	TGTGCCAGCATAATGGAAGCGGGAGGAGGCAATGAGCAGTTCTTC	CASIMEAGGGNEQFF
TRBD1	many	TRBV3-1	TRBJ2-1	TGTGCCAGCAGCCAAGAACCACAGGGGCCGCAGTTCTTC	CASSQEPQGPQFF
TRBD2	few	TRBV11-1	TRBJ2-1	TGTGCCAGCAGTCAACTAGCGGGAGCGGTCAATGAGCAGTTCTTC	CASSQLAGAVNEQFF
-	many	TRBV15	TRBJ2-3	TGTGCCACCAGCAGAGAAGGGACTCGCCTTGGAGATACGCAGTATTTT	CATSREGTRLGDTQYF
-	many	TRBV20-1	TRBJ1-2	TGCAGTGCTAGTGACCCACGAAACTATGGCTACACCTTC	CSASDPRNYGYTF
TRBD2	many	TRBV15	TRBJ2-1	TGTGCCACCAGCAGGGGAGCGGGGCCTCCTCATAATGAGCAGTTCTTC	CATSRGAGPPHNEQFF
-	-	TRBV5-1	TRBJ1-6	TGCGCCAGCAGCTTGGGAGGGTATAATTCACCCCTCAACTTT	CASSLGGYNSPLNF
-	medium-sized	TRBV7-2	TRBJ2-1	TGTGCCAGCAGCTTATCAACCTACAATGAGCAGTTCTTC	CASSLSTYNEQFF
-	many	TRBV7-3	TRBJ2-7	TGTGCCAGCAGCTTCCAGGAAGGCTACGAGCAGTACTTC	CASSFQEGYEQYF
-	few	TRBV5-1	TRBJ2-2	TGCGCCAGCAGCTTGGTAGAGGGAGTCGACACCGGGGAGCTGTTTTTT	CASSLVEGVDTGELFF
-	many	TRBV7-8	TRBJ2-7	TGTGCCAGCAGCTTAGCTCGGACCGGGGTGAGCGAGCAGTACTTC	CASSLARTGVSEQYF
-	many	TRBV7-8	TRBJ2-5	TGTGCCAGCAGCTTCAGGGGGGCAGAGACCCAGTACTTC	CASSFRGAETQYF
TRBD1	many	TRBV29-1	TRBJ2-1	TGCAGCGCCACCGGGACAGGGGGACTAGCTCAGTTCTTC	CSATGTGGLAQFF
-	many	TRBV5-1	TRBJ1-5	TGCGCCAGCAGCTTGGATGGGTCAGGGCACAATCAGCCCCAGCATTTT	CASSLDGSGHNQPQHF
TRBD2	many	TRBV24-1	TRBJ2-1	TGTGCCACCAGTGTGGGCGGGAGCTCCTACAATGAGCAGTTCTTC	CATSVGGSSYNEQFF
-	many	TRBV7-3	TRBJ2-1	TGTGCCAGCAGCTTAACCCGCAATGAGCAGTTCTTC	CASSLTRNEQFF
TRBD1	many	TRBV7-2	TRBJ2-5	TGTGCCAGCAGCCTTGACAGGGGAGTAAGGGAGACCCAGTACTTC	CASSLDRGVRETQYF
-	many	TRBV7-2	TRBJ2-7	TGTGCCAGCAGCTTAGGGGCCAGCTCCTACGAGCAGTACTTC	CASSLGASSYEQYF
-	many	TRBV20-1	TRBJ2-2	TGCAGTGCCAGCCAGGGACCCCTCACAATTAACACCGGGGAGCTGTTTTTT	CSASQGPLTINTGELFF
-	many	TRBV7-6	TRBJ2-1	TGTGCCAGCAGCTTATCGGGGTTTTCCAATGAGCAGTTCTTC	CASSLSGFSNEQFF
TRBD1	many	TRBV5-8	TRBJ1-2	TGTGCCAGCAGCCGACTTATGACAGGGATTTACGGAGGCTACACCTTC	CASSRLMTGIYGGYTF
-	-	TRBV11-2	TRBJ1-6	TGTGCCAGCAGCTTAGATCTACAGGCGCATAATTCACCCCTCAACTTT	CASSLDLQAHNSPLNF
TRBD1	many	TRBV20-1	TRBJ1-5	TGCAGTGCTAGCGGCCAGGGGGGTCAGCCCCAGAATTTT	CSASGQGGQPQNF